What follows are 3 T cell receptor beta chains derived from one specimen sequenced in a study of vaccination effects on CD4 cells after COVID-19. Here immunoSEQ multiplex PCR was the method, and the copy in TCRdb shows in-frame clones only, minus some. The sample carries 70,000 to 85,000 clones, approximately 80% recorded once. The culture ran for 10 days before CD4+ T cells were isolated. Their antigens remain unidentified. Source: CD4+ T cells from PBMCs cultured without peptide, taken before COVID-19 vaccination. The receptors were sampled from a human donor who received a COVID-19 vaccine.

The chain carries TRBV18 and TRBJ1-6; D uncertain. Trimming took 2 bases from V and 7 from J, leaving 9 bases between them. The CDR3 sequence is 14 residues long. Germline V gene data show CDR1 as KGHSH and CDR2 as LQKENI. For the CDR3, the DNA is TGTGCCAGCTCACCAAGGTCGGAGAATTCACCCCTCCACTTT. Translating gives CASSPRSENSPLHF.

This chain uses TRBV9 with TRBJ1-1; possibly TRBD1 for D (5 bases). This CDR3 has 15 residues. Deletions cut 0 bases from V and 2 bases from J, with 11 bases between. The germline V gene has CDR1 SGDLS and CDR2 YYNGEE. The CDR3 bases are TGTGCCAGCAGCGTAGAGACAGTGCTCAACACTGAAGCTTTCTTT. Amino acid sequence: CASSVETVLNTEAFF.

This chain connects TRBV6-4 to TRBJ2-7; TRBD2 aligns across 7 bases. This CDR3 has 15 residues. From germline, CDR1 is MRHNA and CDR2 SNTAGT. The ends lost 3 bases at V and 7 bases at J; junction bases unmatched: 12. CDR3 nucleotides: TGTGCCAGCAGTGATTTCGGGGGGAGGGGTGGAGAGCAGTACGTC. This translates into CASSDFGGRGGEQYV.